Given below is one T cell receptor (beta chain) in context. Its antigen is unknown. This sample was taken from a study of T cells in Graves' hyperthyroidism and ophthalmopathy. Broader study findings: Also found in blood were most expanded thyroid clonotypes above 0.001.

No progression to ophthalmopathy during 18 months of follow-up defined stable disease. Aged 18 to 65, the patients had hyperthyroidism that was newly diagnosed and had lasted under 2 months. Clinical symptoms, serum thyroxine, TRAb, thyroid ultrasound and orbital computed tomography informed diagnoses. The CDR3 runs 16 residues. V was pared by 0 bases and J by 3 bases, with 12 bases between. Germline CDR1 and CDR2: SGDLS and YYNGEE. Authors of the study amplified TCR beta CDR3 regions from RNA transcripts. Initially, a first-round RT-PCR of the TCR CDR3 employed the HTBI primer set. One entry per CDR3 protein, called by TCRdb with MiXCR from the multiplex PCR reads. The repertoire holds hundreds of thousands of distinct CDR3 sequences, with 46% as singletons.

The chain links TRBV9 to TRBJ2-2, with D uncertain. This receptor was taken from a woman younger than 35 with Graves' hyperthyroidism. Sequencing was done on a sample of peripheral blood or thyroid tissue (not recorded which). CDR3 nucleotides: TGTGCCAGCAGCGTAGAGGCTACCGATTACACCGGGGAGCTGTTTTTT. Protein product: CASSVEATDYTGELFF.